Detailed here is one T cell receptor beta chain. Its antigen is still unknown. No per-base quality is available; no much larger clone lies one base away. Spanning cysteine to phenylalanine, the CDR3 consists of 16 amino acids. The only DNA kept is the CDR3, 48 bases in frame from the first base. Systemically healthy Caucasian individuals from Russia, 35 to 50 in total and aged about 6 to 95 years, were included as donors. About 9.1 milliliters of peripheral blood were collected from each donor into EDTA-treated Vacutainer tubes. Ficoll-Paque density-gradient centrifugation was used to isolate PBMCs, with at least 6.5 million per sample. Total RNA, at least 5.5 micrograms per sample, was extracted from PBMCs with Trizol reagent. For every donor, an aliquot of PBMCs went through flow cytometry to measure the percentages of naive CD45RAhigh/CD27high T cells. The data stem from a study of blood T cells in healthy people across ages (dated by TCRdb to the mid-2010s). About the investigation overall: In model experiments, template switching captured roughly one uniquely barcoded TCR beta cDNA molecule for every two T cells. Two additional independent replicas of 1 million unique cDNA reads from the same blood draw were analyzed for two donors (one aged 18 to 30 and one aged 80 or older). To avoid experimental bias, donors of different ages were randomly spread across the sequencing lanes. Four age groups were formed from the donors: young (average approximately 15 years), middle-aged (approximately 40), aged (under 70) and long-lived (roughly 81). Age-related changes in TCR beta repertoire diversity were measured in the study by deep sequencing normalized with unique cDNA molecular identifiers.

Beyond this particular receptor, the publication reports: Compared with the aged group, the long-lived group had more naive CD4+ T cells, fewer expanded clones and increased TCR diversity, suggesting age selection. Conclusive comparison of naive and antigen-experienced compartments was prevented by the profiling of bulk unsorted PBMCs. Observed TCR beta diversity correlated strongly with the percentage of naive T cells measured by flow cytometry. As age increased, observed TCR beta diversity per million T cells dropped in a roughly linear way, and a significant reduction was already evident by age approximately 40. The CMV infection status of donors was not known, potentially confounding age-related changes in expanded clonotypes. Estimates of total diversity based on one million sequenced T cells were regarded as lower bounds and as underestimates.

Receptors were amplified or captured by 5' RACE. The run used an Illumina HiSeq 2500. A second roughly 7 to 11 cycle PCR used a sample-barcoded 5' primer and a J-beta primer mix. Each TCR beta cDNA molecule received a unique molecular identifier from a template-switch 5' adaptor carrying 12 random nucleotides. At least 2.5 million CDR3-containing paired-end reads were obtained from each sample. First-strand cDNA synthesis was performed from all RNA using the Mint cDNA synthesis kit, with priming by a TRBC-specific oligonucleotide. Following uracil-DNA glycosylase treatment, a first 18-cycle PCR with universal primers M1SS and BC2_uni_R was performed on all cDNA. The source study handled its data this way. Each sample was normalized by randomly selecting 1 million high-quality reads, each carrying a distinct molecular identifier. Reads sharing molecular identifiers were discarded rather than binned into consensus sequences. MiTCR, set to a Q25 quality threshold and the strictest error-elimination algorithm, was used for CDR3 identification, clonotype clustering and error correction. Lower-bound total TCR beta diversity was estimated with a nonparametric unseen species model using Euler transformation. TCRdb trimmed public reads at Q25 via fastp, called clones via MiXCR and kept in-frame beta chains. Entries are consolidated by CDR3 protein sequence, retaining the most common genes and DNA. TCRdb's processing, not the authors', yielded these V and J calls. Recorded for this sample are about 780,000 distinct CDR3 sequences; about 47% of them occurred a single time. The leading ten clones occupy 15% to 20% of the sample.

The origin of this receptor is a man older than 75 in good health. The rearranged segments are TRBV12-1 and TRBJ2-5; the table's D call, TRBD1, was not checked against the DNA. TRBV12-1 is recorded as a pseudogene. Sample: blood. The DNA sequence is TGTGCCAGCAGCTTTGGCGGTAGCCCTGGTTCAGAGACCCAGTACTTC. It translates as CASSFGGSPGSETQYF.